This section outlines one T cell receptor beta chain sequence together with its context. Its antigen is still unknown. This specimen comes from a study of cytomegalovirus exposure and HLA in healthy donors (dated by TCRdb to between 2016 and 2019). General notes on the study: An earlier analysis of several hundred of the donors reported about 280 Gb of sequence data and around 120 million unique TCR beta sequences obtained from 180 million or so T cells. Using immunosequencing, the study profiled T cell repertoires from some 670 subjects and related those repertoires to cytomegalovirus serostatus. The study combined high-throughput TCR immunosequencing, statistical association of individual TCRs with disease status, and machine learning to predict cytomegalovirus infection status. Among roughly 400 genotyped donors of the cohort, an average of around 240,000 unique TCR beta nucleotide sequences were sequenced per donor, approximately 20% of them non-productive. Approximately 300 gigabases of sequencing data and roughly 90 million unique TCR sequences were included in an early release covering around 650 HLA-typed donors. Typing coverage differed by locus: A, B, C, DRB1 and DQB1 were typed in about 620-630 donors, DQA1 in roughly 500, DPA1 in 600 to 610, and DPB1 in 400 to 490. HLA typing covered class I and class II loci at four-digit resolution. An earlier analysis of fewer than 700 of the donors applied high-throughput TCR beta sequencing to assess whether each TCR beta V gene segment acted as functional or pseudogenic. Genome-wide SNP genotypes for about three fifths of the roughly 670 donors were used in a later genetic analysis, which treated that subset as a discovery cohort. Of the approximately 400 genotyped donors, over 70% fell in the genetic ancestry cluster associated with self-reported Caucasian donors. Every discovery cohort repertoire had been produced on one sequencing platform. Besides the first cohort of roughly 700 subjects, a separate validation cohort made up of over 100 different subjects was used. Five DR-DQ haplotypes were handled as single units for association and clustering, since linkage in the cohort was strong. Rather than drawing on any new phenotypic data, the later analysis identified candidate immune exposures from TCR beta sequences and the way those sequences occurred across donors. In a later analysis, previously published TCR beta repertoires from 666 donors were re-analyzed and high-resolution HLA genotyping was added so that TCR occurrence patterns could be studied. Alongside the repertoire data, information on donor age, sex, ethnicity and CMV serostatus was compiled. The aim of the study was to test whether cataloging public T cell receptors could identify signatures of past pathogen exposure. Study-wide conclusions, independent of this receptor: In both the original and validation cohorts, the classifier was reported to diagnose cytomegalovirus status with high specificity and sensitivity. The study listed approximately 160 TCR beta chains as associated with cytomegalovirus. A further reported finding was that TCR beta sequences accurately predicted the HLA-A and HLA-B alleles for most subjects in the first cohort. V-gene and J-gene trimming of TCR beta chains was associated with a missense DCLRE1C variant in a later genetic analysis, and the association was replicated in an independent cohort. In vitro tests confirmed that a few of the cytomegalovirus-associated TCR beta chains recognize cytomegalovirus antigens. Approximately 16 rarely observed V segments, including chromosome 9 orphons, were excluded from the earlier analysis of 550 to 700 of the donors because counts were too low. It was suggested by the authors that the approach could potentially be generalized to other disease states and immunological phenotypes. Correlated functional status among segregating V segments might reflect linkage disequilibrium, but an unknown experimental factor could not be ruled out. Only TCR beta chains were sequenced in this cohort, and the absence of alpha or paired-chain data limited detectable features. Some IMGT-functional V segments, including TRBV6-2 and TRBV6-3, could not be distinguished by the 87-base-pair reads and were therefore excluded. Roughly uniform sequencing depth across donors was assumed in presence/absence analyses, although this assumption may not hold. A later genetic analysis reported fewer N-insertions in productive TCRs among donors in an Asian-associated ancestry cluster than the roughly 620-donor mean. According to a later analysis, TCR association rates differed among HLA loci, with DRB1 alleles showing the most associated TCRs and HLA-C alleles showing the fewest. In a later analysis, several top co-occurrence clusters were reported to appear linked to parvovirus B19, influenza, CMV and Epstein-Barr virus. Most TCR sequences were seen in very few donors, while some public TCRs were found in many individuals. A later analysis found that HLA-associated TCR beta chains were more clonally expanded and had lower generation probabilities than equally common non-associated chains. For the cohort, immune exposure information was limited to CMV serostatus. Because HLA typing was missing for some donors at each locus, association tests included only the typed subset. The sequencing pipeline was judged likely to have produced a cluster of highly shared sequence variants as a technical artifact. In an earlier analysis of around 600 of the donors, most TCR beta V segments were observed in productive rearrangements about 87% or about 30% of the time, broadly matching IMGT annotations. Assigning TCR associations to individual alleles was difficult when HLA alleles, especially DR and DQ, strongly co-occurred. A later analysis found that most CMV-associated TCR beta chains appeared HLA-restricted, with HLA associations seemingly driven largely by CMV exposure. Specific HLA alleles were associated with over 15,000 TCR beta sequences at a false discovery rate of 0.05 in a later analysis.

V trim: 6 bases; J trim: 2 bases; unmatched bases: 13. Reading the germline V gene (reference sequence) gives CDR1 SGHKS and CDR2 YYEKEE. The cysteine opens and the phenylalanine closes a CDR3 of 16 amino acids. Only the CDR3 portion is preserved as DNA: 48 bases, with reading frame beginning at the first base. The cohort comprised 710 or so healthy bone marrow donors. All cohort members were sampled while nominally healthy, although unrecorded immune exposures were likely present. The donor was CMV seronegative and belonged to the group of around 400 seronegative cohort members. A peripheral blood sample was provided by each donor, and peripheral blood mononuclear cells were used for TCR beta sequencing. Genomic DNA extraction from the blood cell samples was performed with the Qiagen DNeasy Blood Extraction Kit. Preparation of the library involved the immunoSEQ multiplex PCR assay. A mixture of 60 forward primers for TCR Vbeta segments and 13 reverse primers for TCR Jbeta segments was used in the multiplex PCR. The CDR3 region of rearranged TCR beta genes was amplified from genomic DNA by a multiplex PCR assay. The Illumina HiSeq System was used to sequence the amplified TCR beta libraries as 87-base-pair reads. In the original analysis: A later analysis tallied roughly 80 million unique TCR beta chains across the 666 repertoires, and some 10 million of those chains were shared by two or more donors. To remove PCR and sequencing errors, raw reads were error-corrected and collapsed into unique sequences using a nearest-neighbor algorithm that merged closely related sequences. CDR3 sequences were aligned to IMGT reference sequences to assign V, D and J gene segments. For a sequence to be retained, at least a six-nucleotide match to both a V gene segment and a J gene segment was required. A rearrangement counted as productive if the CDR3 had no stop codons and remained in frame with V and J, and every other rearrangement counted as non-productive. Following IMGT convention, CDR3 was defined as the stretch from the second conserved V-encoded cysteine up to the conserved J-encoded phenylalanine. In an earlier analysis of more than 550 of the donors, sequences lacking an unambiguous match to a single V gene segment were excluded. An earlier analysis of over 450 of the donors classified V segments as functional when productive rearrangements were above 56.7% and as segregating when the standard deviation between donors was above 5%. A statistical classification framework was built to diagnose cytomegalovirus status from the catalog of TCR beta chain sequences. In a later analysis, TCR nucleotide sequences were compared against IMGT/GENE-DB human TR gene sequences so that V and J genes could be assigned. Using the TCRdist pipeline, a later analysis assigned CDR3 sequences along with most-parsimonious VDJ recombination scenarios. In a later analysis, each TCR beta chain was defined by its CDR3 amino acid sequence together with its V-gene family, and reads lacking a unique V-gene family were excluded. To address suspected cross-contamination and a sequencing artifact, a later analysis removed some 620 highly shared, low-generation-probability nucleotide sequences. In a later analysis, a clonal expansion index for each public chain was calculated from normalized within-repertoire ranks of inferred template counts. A later analysis computed generation probabilities with a VDJ recombination model fitted to out-of-frame rearrangements, and checked the results against IGoR. A later analysis scored TCR-TCR, TCR-HLA and TCR-CMV co-occurrence with hypergeometric tests, applying a repertoire-size bias correction to TCR pairs. A later analysis estimated false discovery rates by permuting HLA or CMV assignments 20 times. In a later analysis, co-occurring TCRs were grouped using DBSCAN, and TCRdist sequence similarity was added for clustering within HLA-allele-positive subsets. Co-occurrence clustering excluded repertoires with fewer than 30,000 or more than 120,000 public chains, plus five with anomalous nucleotide sharing. TCRdb re-hosts the immuneACCESS table, in-frame sequences only. Its copies lack some clones; in the studies checked, an unresolved V gene accounts for under half of them, and the cause for the rest is not known. The V and J calls and clone size are taken from that table; D and trimming were inferred from the DNA. This sample's table carries some 130,000 clones. Of the sample, 1.5% to 2% falls within the top ten clones.

The receptor was derived from a man between 18 and 35 years old in good health and CMV-seronegative. Here the chain combines TRBV5-5 and TRBJ1-1, with 7 bases in between that match TRBD1. Input material: PBMCs. Read as DNA, the sequence is TGTGCCAGCACTCCGGGACAGCTATACCCAAACACTGAAGCTTTCTTT. It is translated as CASTPGQLYPNTEAFF. Joined to the reference TRBV5-5 and TRBJ1-1 proteins, this CDR3 gives the full variable domain: DAGVTQSPTHLIKTRGQQVTLRCSPISGHKSVSWYQQVLGQGPQFIFQYYEKEERGRGNFPDRFSARQFPNYSSELNVNALLLGDSALYLCASTPGQLYPNTEAFFGQGTRLTVV.